This T cell receptor (beta chain) was retrieved from a study of T cells after posttransplantation cyclophosphamide. A marrow graft followed busulfan-fludarabine conditioning, with cyclophosphamide on days +3 and +4. For this clone: Its antigen is not identified.

Generated by immunoSEQ multiplex PCR, the TCRdb table keeps only in-frame clones and is missing some. This sample has approximately 4,000 clones, with approximately 69% found just once. Study-wide results and limits: Donor-recipient repertoire similarity was low at 1-2 months, rising over year one.

The ends were cut back, 3 bases at V and 5 bases at J, with 16 bases in the middle. The CDR3 spans 15 residues. CDR1 and CDR2 (germline): MNHEY, SMNVEV (reference sequence). The sequences come from CD8+ T cells sorted from PBMCs, collected approximately 1,100 days after allogeneic stem cell transplant with posttransplant cyclophosphamide. The chain has TRBV27 and TRBJ1-1; perhaps TRBD1 as D (5 bases). The sequence came from a female patient in her 40s who received an allogeneic stem cell transplant from a related donor, was CMV-positive, and had no GVHD. Some T cells may be supplied by the graft donor. Here the CDR3 reads CASSLSGGLRTEAFF. In DNA, the CDR3 is TGTGCCAGCAGTTTGTCCGGGGGGTTACGGACTGAAGCTTTCTTT.